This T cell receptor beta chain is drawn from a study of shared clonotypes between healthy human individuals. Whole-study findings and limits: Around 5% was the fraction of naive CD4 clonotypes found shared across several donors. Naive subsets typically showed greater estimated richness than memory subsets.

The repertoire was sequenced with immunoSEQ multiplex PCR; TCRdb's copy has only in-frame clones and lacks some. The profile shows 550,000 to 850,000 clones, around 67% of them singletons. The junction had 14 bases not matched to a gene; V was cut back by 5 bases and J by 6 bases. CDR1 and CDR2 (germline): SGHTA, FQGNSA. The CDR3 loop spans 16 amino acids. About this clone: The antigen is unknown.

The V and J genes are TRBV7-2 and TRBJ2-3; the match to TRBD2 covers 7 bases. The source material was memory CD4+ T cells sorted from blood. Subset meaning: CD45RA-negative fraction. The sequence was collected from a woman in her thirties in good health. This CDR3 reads CASSPTGTTRVDTQYF. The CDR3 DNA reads TGTGCCAGCAGCCCCACGGGGACTACCCGTGTGGATACGCAGTATTTT.